The sequence of this T cell receptor beta chain was determined in a study of blood T cell repertoires in COVID-19. Study in general: Samples of COVID-19 (acute and convalescent) were obtained from the United States, Italy and Spain. PBMCs, B-cell-depleted T cells, or T cells were the source of the cDNA or gDNA that made up the material.

In the authors' workflow: The assay estimated nucleated cells by amplifying reference gene primers. Method: immunoSEQ multiplex PCR; TCRdb's copy keeps in-frame clones and lacks some. V and J calls and clone size are copied from that table; D and trimming were computed from the DNA. The sample lists about 300,000 clones; approximately 86% were seen once. Germline CDR1 KGHDR, CDR2 SFDVKD. This CDR3 is built from 15 residues. V dropped 0 bases and J dropped 7 bases, with 12 bases sitting between them. Sample: peripheral blood. This clonotype originated in a man between 18 and 29 years old with active or convalescent COVID-19. V usage is TRBV24-1 and J usage is TRBJ2-1; TRBD2 is a possible D gene (5 bases). The CDR3 sequence: CATSDLNLAKNEQFF. CDR3 bases: TGTGCCACCAGTGATTTGAATTTAGCGAAGAATGAGCAGTTCTTC.